This T cell receptor (beta chain) is drawn from a study of identical twins. Unique molecular identifiers were present on the cDNA, which also gained a universal primer site by template switching. One entry per CDR3 protein results from TCRdb running MiXCR on the 5' RACE reads. The table lists roughly 570,000 distinct CDR3 sequences, 9.6% of them singletons. This clonotype was counted many times. Antigen: not known. Germline CDR1 and CDR2: DFQATT and SNEGSKA (reference sequence). The junction had 21 bases not matched to a gene; V was cut back by 6 bases and J by 7 bases. This CDR3 comprises 17 residues. Findings and caveats of the study: There were fewer insertions in abundant cord blood beta clonotypes, but memory repertoires showed no such pattern. Zero-insertion findings could be partly confounded by invariant cells (MAIT and iNKT cells).

The data also belong to a second study, concerning yellow fever vaccine responses in identical twins.

The chain recombines TRBV20-1 with TRBJ2-5, with TRBD2 matching over 9 bases. The receptor's source is a young woman in good health. Sequenced material: PBMCs. CDR3 sequence: CSARSSWAGGTGGTQYF. DNA of the CDR3: TGCAGTGCCAGAAGTAGTTGGGCGGGAGGGACCGGCGGGACCCAGTACTTC.